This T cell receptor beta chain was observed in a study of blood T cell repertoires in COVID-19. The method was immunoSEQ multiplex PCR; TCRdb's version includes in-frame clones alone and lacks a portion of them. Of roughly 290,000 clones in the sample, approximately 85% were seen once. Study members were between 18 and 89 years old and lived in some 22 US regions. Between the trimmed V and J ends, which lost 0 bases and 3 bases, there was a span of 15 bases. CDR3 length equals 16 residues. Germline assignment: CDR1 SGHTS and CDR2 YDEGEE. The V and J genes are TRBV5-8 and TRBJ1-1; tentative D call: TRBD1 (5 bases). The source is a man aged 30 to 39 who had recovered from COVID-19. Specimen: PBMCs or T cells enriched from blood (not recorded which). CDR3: CASSLARRGADTEAFF. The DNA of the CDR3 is TGTGCCAGCAGCTTGGCCAGAAGGGGCGCGGACACTGAAGCTTTCTTT.